Given below is one T cell receptor beta chain in context. Only in-frame clones appear in the TCRdb table, and some are missing; sequencing was by immunoSEQ multiplex PCR. The repertoire holds around 330,000 clones, roughly 90% seen once, with 4% in the top ten. The V gene lost 5 bases and the J gene lost 0 bases, with 8 bases spanning the gap. The CDR3 covers 15 residues. Germline lookup yields CDR1 SGHTA and CDR2 FQGTGA. This record belongs to a study of blood T cell repertoires in COVID-19. Sample: peripheral blood. The receptor was derived from a woman aged 50 to 60 with active or convalescent COVID-19. This rearrangement joins TRBV7-3 to TRBJ2-6; possibly TRBD1 for D (6 bases). CDR3 loop: CASSQQGSGANVLTF. The CDR3 DNA follows: TGTGCCAGCAGCCAACAGGGCTCTGGGGCCAACGTCCTGACTTTC.